This TCR beta chain is from a study of siplizumab effects on memory and regulatory T cells. About 10^5 TCR templates per sample were sequenced. TCRdb keeps only in-frame clones here, not all; method: immunoSEQ multiplex PCR. The sample has roughly 68,000 clones; around four fifths are singletons. CDR1 is SSHAT, CDR2 FNYEAQ, per germline (reference sequence). This CDR3 has 14 amino acids. J gave up 5 bases and V 1 base, and 2 bases lay outside the gene matches. General study points: Suppressive capability of dividing Tregs from siplizumab cultures went unverified. Of the proliferating CD4+ or CD8+ clones, roughly 75-96% lacked a naive or memory phenotype that could be assigned.

As concerns this clone: Its cognate antigen is unknown.

This clonotype was obtained from a human donor in good health. The sequencing sample was made of memory CD4+ T cells sorted from blood. The rearrangement joins TRBV7-7 to TRBJ2-5; 9 bases are shared with TRBD1. The CDR3 protein is CASSLVTGGETQYF. CDR3 nucleotides: TGTGCCAGCAGCTTAGTGACAGGGGGTGAGACCCAGTACTTC. Supplemented by reference TRBV7-7 and TRBJ2-5, the full variable domain reads GAGVSQSPRYKVTKRGQDVTLRCDPISSHATLYWYQQALGQGPEFLTYFNYEAQPDKSGLPSDRFSAERPEGSISTLTIQRTEQRDSAMYRCASSLVTGGETQYFGPGTRLLVL.